This T cell receptor (beta chain) derives from a study of beta chain features in type 1 diabetes. Study-wide background: Age and gender were similar between patients and healthy donors, as were cell yields.

The collection from each donor was one heparinised blood draw averaging about 116 mL. Each of the CD4+ naive, central memory, regulatory and stem cell-like memory populations was sorted via CD45RO/CCR7/CD25/CD127/CD95/CD27. Purities over 98% were achieved in all sorted populations. This clone was observed a handful of times. Since all of the isolated RNA was reverse transcribed, expressed TCRB transcripts were what got sequenced. The repertoire was sequenced with immunoSEQ multiplex PCR; TCRdb's copy has only in-frame clones and lacks some. The sample includes hundreds of thousands of clones, about 30% seen only once; the top ten take around 0.065%. The clonotype originates from a man younger than 35 in good health. The sequencing input was naive CD4+ T cells from blood.

CDR3: CASSRQGISGANVLTF. The CDR3 coding sequence is TGTGCCAGCAGCCGACAGGGAATATCTGGGGCCAACGTCCTGACTTTC. The J gene is TRBJ2-6, the V gene TRBV13; TRBD1 agrees at 7 bases. Germline lookup yields CDR1 PRHDT and CDR2 FYEKMQ (reference sequence). CDR3 length: 16 residues. V was pared by 5 bases and J by 1 base, with 5 bases of the junction left unmatched.